This is a list of T cell receptor beta chains from one sample in a study of T cells in Graves' hyperthyroidism and ophthalmopathy. MiXCR, applied by TCRdb to the multiplex PCR reads, yields one record per CDR3 protein. This sample has 45,000 to 75,000 distinct CDR3 sequences, with around 50% found just once. Sequenced sample: blood. These receptors were obtained from a woman in her 30s with Graves' ophthalmopathy. Each CDR3 is given with its conserved first and last residue.

v_gene: TRBV9
len: 15
j_gene: TRBJ1-2
CDR3aa: CASNARTPIGYGYTF

v_gene: TRBV5-1
len: 15
j_gene: TRBJ1-1
CDR3aa: CASSFSGGSGGEAFF

v_gene: TRBV7-9
len: 13
j_gene: TRBJ1-2
CDR3aa: CASSQTGRGGYTF

v_gene: TRBV6-5
len: 17
j_gene: TRBJ2-3
CDR3aa: CASSFLIAGGGTDTQYF

v_gene: TRBV20-1
len: 11
j_gene: TRBJ2-1
CDR3aa: CSAREGTEQFF

v_gene: TRBV2
len: 14
j_gene: TRBJ1-5
CDR3aa: CASRTGTVNQPQHF

v_gene: TRBV7-6
len: 15
j_gene: TRBJ2-7
CDR3aa: CASSPPGQGAYEQYF

v_gene: TRBV27
len: 13
j_gene: TRBJ1-5
CDR3aa: CASSWDQGQPQHF

v_gene: TRBV7-2
len: 16
j_gene: TRBJ2-7
CDR3aa: CASSLEGTSGSYEQYF

v_gene: TRBV18
len: 16
j_gene: TRBJ2-3
CDR3aa: CASSPIAGEFPDTQYF

v_gene: TRBV10-2
len: 13
j_gene: TRBJ2-1
CDR3aa: CASTLAGSNEQFF

v_gene: TRBV7-8
len: 14
j_gene: TRBJ1-1
CDR3aa: CASSFWGPNTEAFF

v_gene: TRBV15
len: 15
j_gene: TRBJ2-5
CDR3aa: CATSRDPRSQETQYF

v_gene: TRBV5-1
len: 16
j_gene: TRBJ2-3
CDR3aa: CASSFRGQGGTDTQYF

v_gene: TRBV7-9
len: 15
j_gene: TRBJ2-1
CDR3aa: CASSSGQGGRNEQFF

v_gene: TRBV5-6
len: 15
j_gene: TRBJ2-5
CDR3aa: CASRTGLVNQETQYF

v_gene: TRBV3-1
len: 13
j_gene: TRBJ1-1
CDR3aa: CASSPTGNTEAFF

v_gene: TRBV19
len: 13
j_gene: TRBJ1-1
CDR3aa: CASTTLTGPEAFF

v_gene: TRBV19
len: 13
j_gene: TRBJ2-6
CDR3aa: CASSISGANVLTF

v_gene: TRBV6-1
len: 14
j_gene: TRBJ2-4
CDR3aa: CASTARQAKNIQYF

v_gene: TRBV12-3/TRBV12-4
len: 13
j_gene: TRBJ1-2
CDR3aa: CASSLGGLYGYTF

v_gene: TRBV14
len: 15
j_gene: TRBJ1-4
CDR3aa: CARSQECWVRGKLFF

v_gene: TRBV20-1
len: 14
j_gene: TRBJ2-3
CDR3aa: CSARAGASTDTQYF

v_gene: TRBV3-1
len: 14
j_gene: TRBJ2-1
CDR3aa: CASRPGLAYNEQFF

v_gene: TRBV6-1
len: 14
j_gene: TRBJ1-5
CDR3aa: CASSAGTGNQPQHF

v_gene: TRBV20-1
len: 15
j_gene: TRBJ2-7
CDR3aa: CSAPGRQGAYKEQYF

v_gene: TRBV29-1
len: 15
j_gene: TRBJ2-7
CDR3aa: CSVEGLAGGRYEQYF

v_gene: TRBV7-3
len: 17
j_gene: TRBJ2-6
CDR3aa: CASSWRTGGAGVNTEAF

v_gene: TRBV20-1
len: 15
j_gene: TRBJ2-5
CDR3aa: CSARPGQGGSETQYF

v_gene: TRBV29-1
len: 13
j_gene: TRBJ1-2
CDR3aa: CSVDGTGNYGYTF

v_gene: TRBV7-2
len: 17
j_gene: TRBJ2-1
CDR3aa: CASSTRTSGGGEDEQFF

v_gene: TRBV2
len: 13
j_gene: TRBJ2-2
CDR3aa: CASKAAPTGELFF

v_gene: TRBV20-1
len: 15
j_gene: TRBJ2-2
CDR3aa: CSATNRGGSVGELFF

v_gene: TRBV7-8
len: 10
j_gene: TRBJ2-2
CDR3aa: CASGSGELFF

v_gene: TRBV6-1
len: 17
j_gene: TRBJ1-2
CDR3aa: CASSEDLDLGQLHGYTF

v_gene: TRBV6-5
len: 13
j_gene: TRBJ1-2
CDR3aa: CASSTGPQRGYTF

v_gene: TRBV5-1
len: 15
j_gene: TRBJ2-3
CDR3aa: CASSVGQGGTDTQYF

v_gene: TRBV10-2
len: 20
j_gene: TRBJ2-7
CDR3aa: CASSDWISIGPGASTYEQYF

v_gene: TRBV20-1
len: 12
j_gene: TRBJ2-1
CDR3aa: CSASRGEDQQFF

v_gene: TRBV6-4
len: 13
j_gene: TRBJ2-3
CDR3aa: CASSGTAEDTQYF

v_gene: TRBV10-1
len: 17
j_gene: TRBJ2-6
CDR3aa: CASSARRSQRGAGELTF

v_gene: TRBV2
len: 14
j_gene: TRBJ1-6
CDR3aa: CASNTGGAASPLHF

v_gene: TRBV7-9
len: 14
j_gene: TRBJ1-5
CDR3aa: CASSIRGNNQPQHF

v_gene: TRBV15
len: 12
j_gene: TRBJ2-1
CDR3aa: CATSRARNEQFF

v_gene: TRBV19
len: 11
j_gene: TRBJ1-5
CDR3aa: CAIGGEQPQHF

v_gene: TRBV6-5
len: 14
j_gene: TRBJ2-7
CDR3aa: CASSYLSRIYEQYF

v_gene: TRBV20-1
len: 14
j_gene: TRBJ1-1
CDR3aa: CSARVAGSNTEAFF

v_gene: TRBV15
len: 15
j_gene: TRBJ1-1
CDR3aa: CATSSGKIRTEEAFF